This TCR beta chain appears in the sequencing data of a study of T cell responses to AZD1222 COVID-19 vaccine. Study-level information: Investigators merged groups given second doses at roughly 4 or roughly 12 weeks.

Sequencing was performed with immunoSEQ multiplex PCR; in TCRdb, only in-frame clones are kept and a portion is missing. This table has 96,000 or so clones, roughly 88% appearing once. CDR1 is MNHEY, CDR2 SVGEGT, per germline. The CDR3 totals 17 residues. V shed 0 bases and J 0 bases; nucleotides not matched to a gene: 2. This sample comprised peripheral blood, obtained on day 0 of AZD1222 vaccination. This rearrangement joins TRBV6-2 or TRBV6-3 to TRBJ1-6; 7 positions match TRBD1. The source of this sequence is an adult in good health. Written as DNA, the CDR3 is TGTGCCAGCAGTTACTCGTGGGACAGCTCCTATAATTCACCCCTCCACTTT. Amino acid sequence: CASSYSWDSSYNSPLHF.